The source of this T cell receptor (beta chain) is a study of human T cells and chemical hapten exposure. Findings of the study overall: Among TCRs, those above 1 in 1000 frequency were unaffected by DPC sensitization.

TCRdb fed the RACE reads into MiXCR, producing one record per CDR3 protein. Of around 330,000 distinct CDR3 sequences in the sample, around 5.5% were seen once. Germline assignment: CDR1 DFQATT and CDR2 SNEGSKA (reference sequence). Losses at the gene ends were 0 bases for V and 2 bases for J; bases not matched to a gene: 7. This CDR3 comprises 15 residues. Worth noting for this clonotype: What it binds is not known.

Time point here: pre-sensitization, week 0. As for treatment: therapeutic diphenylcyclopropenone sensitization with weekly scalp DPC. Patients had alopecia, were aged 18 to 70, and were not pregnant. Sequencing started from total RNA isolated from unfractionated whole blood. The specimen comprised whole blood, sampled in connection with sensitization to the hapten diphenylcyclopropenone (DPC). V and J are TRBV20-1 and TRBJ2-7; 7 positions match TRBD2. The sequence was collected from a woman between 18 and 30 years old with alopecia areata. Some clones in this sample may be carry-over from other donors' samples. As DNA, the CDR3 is TGCAGTGCTAGAGATCTCTCACTAGCGACCTACGAGCAGTACTTC. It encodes CSARDLSLATYEQYF.